These 9 T cell receptor beta chains were sequenced from one sample in a study of T-cell reconstitution after alpha-beta-depleted transplantation in children. Researchers prepared the TCRbeta library using unique molecular identifiers, the study reports. Each CDR3 protein gets one entry after TCRdb re-called the PCR reads with MiXCR. Here the sample spans approximately 490,000 distinct CDR3 sequences, roughly an eighth being singletons. The sequenced sample was PBMCs from the stem cell graft donor, obtained from the stem cell graft. Receptors were obtained from a human donor who donated a stem cell graft to a child with combined immunodeficiency.

The chain uses TRBV12-3 or TRBV12-4 and TRBJ2-3; 8 nucleotides match TRBD2. V was pared by 10 bases and J by 3 bases, with 9 bases of the junction left unmatched. The CDR3 totals 14 residues. The CDR3 DNA is TGTGCCAATCCGACTAGCGACCAAACAGATACGCAGTATTTT. It yields the protein CANPTSDQTDTQYF.

There are many counts of this clonotype. The gene calls are TRBV11-2 and TRBJ2-1; 8 bases agree with TRBD1. CDR3 length: 16 residues. CDR1 SGHAT and CDR2 FQNNGV come from the germline V gene. With 4 bases clipped from V and 4 bases from J, the junction kept 9 bases outside the gene matches. The CDR3 bases are TGTGCCAGCAGCTCTTACAGGGGGTCACAGTACAATGAGCAGTTCTTC. Amino acid sequence: CASSSYRGSQYNEQFF.

This clonotype was seen many times. The rearrangement links TRBV25-1 to TRBJ1-1, with 8 bases lining up with TRBD1. Germline CDR1 reads MGHDK; CDR2 reads SYGVNS. The J segment lost 13 bases and the V segment lost 3 bases, leaving 4 bases of the junction unmatched. This CDR3 has 11 amino acids. In DNA form, the CDR3 reads TGTGCCAGCAGTGACAGGGGGCAGCTTTTCTTT. Amino acid sequence: CASSDRGQLFF.

V and J are TRBV29-1 and TRBJ2-2; possibly TRBD1 for D (5 bases). Trimming removed 3 bases at V and 4 bases at J, with 12 bases between. This CDR3 is built from 14 residues. CDR1 is SQVTM, CDR2 ANQGSEA, per germline. The CDR3 region is CSVDRAGSTGELFF. The DNA for the CDR3 is TGCAGCGTTGATAGGGCAGGGTCCACCGGGGAGCTGTTTTTT.

Concerning this clonotype itself: It is likely a read error, because the conserved phenylalanine at the end of the CDR3 is missing. No DNA is shown, since the ends of the CDR3 on it are uncertain; the CDR3 is the one TCRdb lists. The chain combines TRBV6-5 with TRBJ2-3; the D call in the table, TRBD1, was not verified against the DNA. The CDR3 has 10 amino acids, counting both end residues. Germline V gene lookup returns CDR1 MNHEY and CDR2 SVGAGI. CDR3 in amino acids: CASSTRTAPV.

The sample holds a few counts of this clonotype. The junction differs from germline at one of its ends, possibly a read error. This chain joins TRBV6-5 and TRBJ2-1, with TRBD2 matching over 7 bases. In germline, CDR1 is MNHEY, CDR2 SVGAGI. The CDR3 sequence is 14 residues long. Here the CDR3 reads CASSYTFDRGDELF. In nucleotides, the CDR3 is TGTGCCAGCAGTTACACCTTCGACCGGGGGGACGAGCTCTTC.

A few counts support this clonotype. V is TRBV24-1 and J is TRBJ2-1; 8 nucleotides agree with TRBD2. This CDR3 is 16 amino acids long. Germline trimming cut 3 bases from V and 4 bases from J; bases unmatched to any gene: 7. Per germline, CDR1 KGHDR and CDR2 SFDVKD. CDR3 protein: CATSDLTSGPYNEQFF. The CDR3 DNA is TGTGCCACCAGTGATCTAACTAGCGGCCCTTACAATGAGCAGTTCTTC.

This clonotype was counted only a few times. The DNA for the CDR3 is TGTGCCAGCAGCGTAGATGGCAGGGCAACCGGGGAGCTGTTTTTT. This translates into CASSVDGRATGELFF. The chain links TRBV9 to TRBJ2-2; D perhaps matches TRBD1 (5 bases). This CDR3 region has 15 residues. Germline V gene lookup returns CDR1 SGDLS and CDR2 YYNGEE. Trimming removed 0 bases from V and 5 bases from J, with 11 bases in between.

CDR3 in DNA: TGCGCCAGCAGCTATGCTGGGCCTGGCGATGAGCAGTTCTTC. Amino acids: CASSYAGPGDEQFF. The chain has TRBV4-3 and TRBJ2-1, with D unclear. This CDR3 is built from 14 residues. Per the germline V gene, CDR1 is LGHNA and CDR2 is YSLEER. Trimming cost V 5 bases and J 8 bases, with 16 bases left between them.